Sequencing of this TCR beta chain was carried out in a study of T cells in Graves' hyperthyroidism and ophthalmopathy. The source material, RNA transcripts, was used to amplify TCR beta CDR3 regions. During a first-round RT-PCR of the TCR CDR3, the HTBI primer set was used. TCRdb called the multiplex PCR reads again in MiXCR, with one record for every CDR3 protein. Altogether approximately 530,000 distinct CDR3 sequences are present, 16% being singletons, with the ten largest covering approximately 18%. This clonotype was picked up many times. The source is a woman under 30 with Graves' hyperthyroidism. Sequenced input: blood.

The CDR3 nucleotides are TGTGCCATCGGCCGAACAGGGGGCTATGGAAACACCATATATTTT. Translation: CAIGRTGGYGNTIYF. The rearrangement links TRBV10-3 to TRBJ1-3, with 9 positions matching TRBD1. J was trimmed by 3 bases and V by 8 bases; bases with no gene match: 8. This CDR3 region has 15 residues. CDR1 is ENHRY, CDR2 SYGVKD, per germline.